This entry is about one T cell receptor beta chain. This CDR3 is 14 amino acids long. Germline V gene lookup returns CDR1 SGDLS and CDR2 YYNGEE. Unmatched junction bases numbered 9, after V lost 3 bases and J lost 7 bases. The data originate from a study of control samples from healthy donors and cancer patients. Only in-frame clones appear in the TCRdb table, and some are missing; sequencing was by immunoSEQ multiplex PCR. The sample holds 150,000 or so clones; 90% to 95% are singletons and the top ten take 12% to 15%. Sequencing used PBMCs. The chain carries TRBV9 and TRBJ2-5; 7 bases are a match to TRBD2. The source of this sequence is a man aged 55 to 70 with colorectal cancer. The CDR3 loop is CASSAGGFEVTQYF. The CDR3 nucleotides read TGTGCCAGCAGCGCCGGGGGGTTTGAGGTGACCCAGTACTTC. Looking up the rest from reference TRBV9 and TRBJ2-5 gives the full variable domain: DSGVTQTPKHLITATGQRVTLRCSPRSGDLSVYWYQQSLDQGLQFLIQYYNGEERAKGNILERFSAQQFPDLHSELNLSSLELGDSALYFCASSAGGFEVTQYFGPGTRLLVL.